This is a list of T cell receptor beta chains from one sample in a study of cytomegalovirus exposure and HLA in healthy donors. The data were produced by immunoSEQ multiplex PCR, yet TCRdb's version contains in-frame clones alone and is incomplete. The sample carries about 59,000 clones, 80% recorded once. Sequencing was performed on PBMCs. Source of these receptors: a woman aged 35 to 49 in good health and CMV-seronegative. Both conserved end residues are part of each CDR3. D genes are given only for firm matches. Part of the rows lack a size; the others show once, few, many or a class for expanded clones.

NA,TRBJ2-1,15,TRBD1,TRBV28,TGTGCCAGCACTGCCGGGACAGGGGGCCCCAGGGAGCAGTTCTTC,CASTAGTGGPREQFF
few,TRBJ2-1,15,NA,TRBV5-1,TGCGCCAGCACCGTACAGGTGAGCTCCTACAATGAGCAGTTCTTC,CASTVQVSSYNEQFF
NA,TRBJ1-4,13,NA,TRBV30,TGTGCCTGGAGCTGGACCGCGGAGGAATATCTGTTTTTT,CAWSWTAEEYLFF
NA,TRBJ2-3,16,NA,TRBV7-8,TGTGCCAGCAGCTTAGCCCCTTCCGTTAGCACAGATACGCAGTATTTT,CASSLAPSVSTDTQYF
NA,TRBJ1-2,12,NA,TRBV29-1,TGCAGCGTTACGCGGGACAACTATGGCTACACCTTC,CSVTRDNYGYTF
NA,TRBJ2-1,16,TRBD2,TRBV6-6,TGTGCCAGCAGTCCAACTAGCGGGGGGACCCACAATGAGCAGTTCTTC,CASSPTSGGTHNEQFF
NA,TRBJ2-1,15,TRBD2,TRBV28,TGTGCCAGCGGACTAGCGGGGACCAGATACAATGAGCAGTTCTTC,CASGLAGTRYNEQFF
NA,TRBJ2-2,16,NA,TRBV4-2,TGTGCCAGCAGCCAAGACGAGGGAGTCCCGGCCGGGGAGCTGTTTTTT,CASSQDEGVPAGELFF
NA,TRBJ2-7,15,TRBD2,TRBV28,TGTGCCAGCAGCCCCTTCGCCCCTGGCGGGAGATTGGTGTACTTC,CASSPFAPGGRLVYF
NA,TRBJ2-7,15,TRBD1,TRBV19,TGTGCCAGTAGTAAAATCGGGACAGGGTCCTACGAGCAGTACTTC,CASSKIGTGSYEQYF
NA,TRBJ2-5,13,NA,TRBV29-1,TGCAGCGTTGGAGGGAGATTAACAGAGACCCAGTACTTC,CSVGGRLTETQYF
NA,TRBJ2-1,15,TRBD2,TRBV10-3,TGTGCCATCAGTGATCTAGCGGGAGGTGACAATGAGCAGTTCTTC,CAISDLAGGDNEQFF
NA,TRBJ1-2,13,TRBD1,TRBV6-4,TGTGCCAGCAGTGGACAGGGGTTCGATGGCTACACCTTC,CASSGQGFDGYTF
NA,TRBJ1-4,15,TRBD1,TRBV9,TGTGCCAGCAGCGTAGGGGACAGGGTAGATGAAAAACTGTTTTTT,CASSVGDRVDEKLFF
NA,TRBJ2-1,15,TRBD2,TRBV28,TGTGCCAGCAGGCAAGCTAGCGGAGCCTACAATGAGCAGTTCTTC,CASRQASGAYNEQFF
NA,TRBJ1-2,12,NA,TRBV7-9,TGTGCCAGCAGCTTAGCGGACAGCGGCTACACCTTC,CASSLADSGYTF
few,TRBJ1-2,14,TRBD1,TRBV7-2,TGTGCCAGCAGCTCCCGGGACAGGGTTTATGGCTACACCTTC,CASSSRDRVYGYTF
few,TRBJ2-3,15,TRBD2,TRBV10-3,TGTGCCATCATGCCAGTAGCGGGAGAGAGGGATACGCAGTATTTT,CAIMPVAGERDTQYF
NA,TRBJ2-7,16,TRBD2,TRBV15,TGTGCCACCAGCAGAGGGGGAGGGCAGGCGATCTACGAGCAGTACTTC,CATSRGGGQAIYEQYF
few,TRBJ1-3,14,NA,TRBV10-2,TGCGCCAGCAGCAACGCGGCCCTTGGAAACACCATATATTTT,CASSNAALGNTIYF
NA,TRBJ2-1,14,NA,TRBV27,TGTGCCAGCAGTTCGAGGAGTAGGGGCAATGAGCAGTTCTTC,CASSSRSRGNEQFF